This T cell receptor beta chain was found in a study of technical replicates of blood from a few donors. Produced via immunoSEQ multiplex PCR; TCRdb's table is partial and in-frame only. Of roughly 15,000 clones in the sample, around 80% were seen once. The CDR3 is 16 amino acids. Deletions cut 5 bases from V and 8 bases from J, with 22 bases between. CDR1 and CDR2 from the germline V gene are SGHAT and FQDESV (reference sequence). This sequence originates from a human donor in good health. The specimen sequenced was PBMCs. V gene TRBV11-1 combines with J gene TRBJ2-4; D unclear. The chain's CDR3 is CASSPRARFSGDIQYF. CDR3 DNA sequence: TGTGCCAGCAGCCCAAGAGCTCGTTTTTCGGGTGACATTCAGTACTTC. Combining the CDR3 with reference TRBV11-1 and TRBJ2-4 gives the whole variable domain EAEVAQSPRYKITEKSQAVAFWCDPISGHATLYWYRQILGQGPELLVQFQDESVVDDSQLPKDRFSAERLKGVDSTLKIQPAELGDSAMYLCASSPRARFSGDIQYFGAGTRLSVL.